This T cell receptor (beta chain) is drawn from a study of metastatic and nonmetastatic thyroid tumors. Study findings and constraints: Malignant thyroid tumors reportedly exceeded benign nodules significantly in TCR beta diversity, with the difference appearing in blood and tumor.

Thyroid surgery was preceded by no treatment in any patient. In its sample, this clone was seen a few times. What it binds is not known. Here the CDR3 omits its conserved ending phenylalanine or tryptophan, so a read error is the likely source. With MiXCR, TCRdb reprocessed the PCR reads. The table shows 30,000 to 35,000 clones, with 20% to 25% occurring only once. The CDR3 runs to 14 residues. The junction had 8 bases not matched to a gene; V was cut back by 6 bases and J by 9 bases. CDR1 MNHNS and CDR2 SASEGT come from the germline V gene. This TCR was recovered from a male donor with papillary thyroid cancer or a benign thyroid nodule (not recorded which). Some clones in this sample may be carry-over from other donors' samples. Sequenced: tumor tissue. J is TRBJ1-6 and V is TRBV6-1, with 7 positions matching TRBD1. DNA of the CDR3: TGTGCCAGCAGGATGACCTGGACAGGTTCACCCCTCCACTAT. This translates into CASRMTWTGSPLHY.